Following are 25 T cell receptor beta chains from one sample sequenced in a study of persistence of HIV-infected CD4 T cells. These receptors have no known antigen. Lysates of CMV-infected fibroblasts at around 9.8 ug/mL stimulated these cells. CD40L/CD69 double-negative CD45RO-high memory CD4+ T cells were collected. Sequencing used immunoSEQ version 4 in survey mode. Profiled with immunoSEQ multiplex PCR; TCRdb holds only in-frame clones, not every one. In the table there are fewer than 35,000 clones, 82% of which are singletons. This sample comprised CD4+ T cells sorted from PBMCs after roughly 18-hour stimulation, obtained from a patient who received antiretroviral therapy. The receptors were sampled from an adult woman with HIV who was CMV-seropositive.

V is TRBV2 and J is TRBJ1-2; 7 bases map to TRBD1. The CDR3 has 13 amino acids. V lost 4 bases to trimming and J lost 3 bases; unmatched junction nucleotides: 2. The germline V gene encodes CDR1 SNHLY and CDR2 FYNNEI. DNA of the CDR3: TGTGCCAGCAGTGTTGACAGGGACTATGGCTACACCTTC. Protein product: CASSVDRDYGYTF.

This sequence joins TRBV5-1 and TRBJ2-7, with 9 bases that match TRBD2. CDR3 length equals 14 residues. Trimming at V came to 7 bases and at J to 4 bases, leaving 9 bases not matched to a gene. Germline CDR1 reads SGHRS; CDR2 reads YFSETQ. CDR3 in amino acids: CASASGLAPYEQYF. In nucleotides, the CDR3 is TGCGCCAGCGCCTCCGGACTAGCGCCATACGAGCAGTACTTC.

The genes are TRBV7-7 and TRBJ2-1; TRBD2 is a possible D gene (7 bases). This CDR3 contains 15 residues. Germline V gene lookup returns CDR1 SSHAT and CDR2 FNYEAQ (reference sequence). The V end was cut by 6 bases, the J end by 2 bases, with 14 bases between. The CDR3 DNA is TGTGCCAGCAGTCGGACAGCGGGAACCTACAATGAGCAGTTCTTC. This codes for CASSRTAGTYNEQFF.

This clone was counted once. The gene calls are TRBV30 and TRBJ1-2; D unclear. This CDR3 comprises 13 residues. Germline assignment: CDR1 GTSNPN and CDR2 SVGIG (reference sequence). V lost 3 bases to trimming and J lost 8 bases, with 16 bases between them. The CDR3 sequence: CAWSHGLGGGYTF. CDR3 coding DNA: TGTGCCTGGAGCCACGGTCTCGGTGGCGGCTACACCTTC.

V is TRBV7-6 and J is TRBJ2-5; 9 nucleotides align to TRBD1. The junction had 12 bases not matched to a gene; V was cut back by 5 bases and J by 5 bases. The germline gives CDR1 SGHVS, CDR2 FNYEAQ. The CDR3 sequence is 16 residues long. The CDR3 bases are TGTGCCAGCAGCCCCCTTCCGGGGACAGGGTCGGAGACCCAGTACTTC. It translates to CASSPLPGTGSETQYF.

The chain combines TRBV5-1 with TRBJ1-5; D is perhaps TRBD1 (5 bases). Germline assignment: CDR1 SGHRS and CDR2 YFSETQ. V shed 3 bases and J shed 1 base, with 11 bases lying between them. The CDR3 is 15 residues long. CDR3 region: CASSSGGGSNQPQHF. Here the CDR3 DNA reads TGCGCCAGCAGCTCGGGGGGAGGAAGCAATCAGCCCCAGCATTTT. Supplemented by reference TRBV5-1 and TRBJ1-5, the full variable domain reads KAGVTQTPRYLIKTRGQQVTLSCSPISGHRSVSWYQQTPGQGLQFLFEYFSETQRNKGNFPGRFSGRQFSNSRSEMNVSTLELGDSALYLCASSSGGGSNQPQHFGDGTRLSIL.

V usage is TRBV28 and J usage is TRBJ1-4; 7 bases agree with TRBD1. From germline, CDR1 is MDHEN and CDR2 SYDVKM. This CDR3 contains 12 residues. Losses at the gene ends were 7 bases for V and 7 bases for J; bases not matched to a gene: 3. This CDR3 reads CASKGAGEKLFF. CDR3 sequence (DNA): TGTGCCAGCAAGGGGGCCGGTGAAAAACTGTTTTTT.

The chain couples TRBV20-1 to TRBJ2-1; D gene uncertain. This CDR3 spans 11 amino acids. Germline V gene lookup returns CDR1 DFQATT and CDR2 SNEGSKA (reference sequence). V lost 3 bases and J 5 bases, leaving 5 bases between the germline ends. Here the CDR3 reads CSARHNNEQFF. The CDR3 DNA reads TGCAGTGCTAGGCATAACAATGAGCAGTTCTTC.

This sequence joins TRBV18 and TRBJ2-3; D is perhaps TRBD1 (5 bases). Germline-derived CDR1 and CDR2 are KGHSH and LQKENI. CDR3 length: 16 residues. V was trimmed by 2 bases and J by 6 bases, leaving 18 bases between them. The CDR3 reads CASSPKIRAKPDTQYF. Here the CDR3 DNA reads TGTGCCAGCTCACCAAAAATCAGGGCAAAACCGGATACGCAGTATTTT.

The sample holds one count of this clone. In DNA form, the CDR3 reads TGCGCCAGCAGTCGCGGGACTAGCGGGGAGGACATTCAGTACTTC. This sequence encodes CASSRGTSGEDIQYF. The gene calls are TRBV10-1 and TRBJ2-4; 13 nucleotides match TRBD2. This CDR3 spans 15 amino acids. The ends lost 5 bases at V and 8 bases at J; junction bases unmatched: 6. CDR1 is WNHNN, CDR2 SYGVQD, per germline (reference sequence).

The chain uses TRBV5-1 and TRBJ2-5, with 7 bases lining up with TRBD1. V shed 2 bases and J 2 bases; nucleotides not matched to a gene: 3. The CDR3 covers 14 residues. Germline CDR1 and CDR2: SGHRS and YFSETQ. CDR3 nucleotides: TGCGCCAGCAGCTTCCAGGGGGTACAAGAGACCCAGTACTTC. This encodes CASSFQGVQETQYF.

This chain joins TRBV7-2 and TRBJ2-5; TRBD2 matches at 10 bases. The CDR3 spans 17 residues. V shed 0 bases and J 4 bases; nucleotides not matched to a gene: 8. Germline V CDR1 and CDR2: SGHTA, FQGNSA. CDR3 loop: CASSLAASGSRIETQYF. CDR3 sequence (DNA): TGTGCCAGCAGCTTAGCGGCTAGCGGGAGTAGGATAGAGACCCAGTACTTC.

The J gene is TRBJ2-5, the V gene TRBV19, with TRBD1 matching 9 bases. CDR3 length equals 15 residues. The trim removed 6 bases at V and 1 base at J, leaving 6 bases unmatched. Germline CDR1 reads LNHDA; CDR2 reads SQIVND (reference sequence). CDR3 region: CASSPGQGFQETQYF. Written as DNA, the CDR3 is TGTGCCAGTAGCCCGGGACAGGGCTTCCAAGAGACCCAGTACTTC.

V usage is TRBV11-2 and J usage is TRBJ2-5; 10 bases are a match to TRBD2. The CDR3 covers 16 residues. Trimming at V came to 2 bases and at J to 4 bases, leaving 7 bases not matched to a gene. From germline, CDR1 is SGHAT and CDR2 FQNNGV. The CDR3 reads CASSLTLAGRGETQYF. The CDR3, as DNA: TGTGCCAGCAGCTTAACACTAGCGGGAAGGGGAGAGACCCAGTACTTC. The entire variable domain, with the rest obtained from reference TRBV11-2 and TRBJ2-5, is as follows: EAGVAQSPRYKIIEKRQSVAFWCNPISGHATLYWYQQILGQGPKLLIQFQNNGVVDDSQLPKDRFSAERLKGVDSTLKIQPAKLEDSAVYLCASSLTLAGRGETQYFGPGTRLLVL.

This clone was seen only a few times. This chain uses TRBV5-1 with TRBJ1-3, with a possible D match to TRBD1 (5 bases). This CDR3 contains 15 residues. Germline CDR1 and CDR2: SGHRS and YFSETQ. With 3 bases removed from V and 0 bases from J, the gap between germline ends came to 10 bases. CDR3 protein: CASSSRDGSGNTIYF. CDR3 DNA sequence: TGCGCCAGCAGCTCACGGGACGGCTCTGGAAACACCATATATTTT.

This rearrangement joins TRBV5-1 to TRBJ1-2; D is unclear. Germline V gene sequence: CDR1 SGHRS, CDR2 YFSETQ. V shed 4 bases and J shed 6 bases, with 10 bases lying between them. The CDR3 contains 12 residues. The DNA for the CDR3 is TGCGCCAGCAGCCCGGAGGGTAATGGCTACACCTTC. Translating gives CASSPEGNGYTF.

This clone appeared a few times. The V gene is TRBV4-1, the J gene TRBJ1-2, with TRBD1 matching 8 bases. The germline gives CDR1 MGHRA, CDR2 YSYEKL. CDR3 length: 17 amino acids. Trimming removed 0 bases from V and 2 bases from J; junction bases left unmatched: 8. The chain's CDR3 is CASSQDRGQLANYGYTF. DNA of the CDR3: TGCGCCAGCAGCCAAGACAGGGGGCAATTGGCGAACTATGGCTACACCTTC.

The V call is TRBV20-1, the J call TRBJ2-5; D gene unclear. Germline loops: CDR1 DFQATT, CDR2 SNEGSKA (reference sequence). V lost 6 bases and J 1 base, leaving 6 bases between the germline ends. The CDR3 consists of 11 residues. In nucleotides, the CDR3 is TGCAGTGCACTCCCCCAAGAGACCCAGTACTTC. Translating gives CSALPQETQYF.

The rearrangement uses TRBV6-5 and TRBJ1-2; 7 bases line up with TRBD1. J lost 7 bases, V lost 7 bases, and 12 bases had no gene match. Germline-derived CDR1 and CDR2 are MNHEY and SVGAGI. The CDR3 consists of 14 residues. Here the CDR3 reads CASNQEGGRSGYTF. CDR3 bases: TGTGCCAGCAACCAAGAAGGGGGCAGGAGTGGCTACACCTTC.

The rearrangement uses TRBV7-9 and TRBJ2-7; 7 bases are a match to TRBD1. The germline V gene has CDR1 SEHNR and CDR2 FQNEAQ (reference sequence). CDR3 size: 14 residues. With 1 base clipped from V and 6 bases from J, the junction kept 6 bases outside the gene matches. CDR3 in amino acids: CASSLGTGVGEQYF. CDR3 bases: TGTGCCAGCAGCTTAGGGACAGGAGTAGGCGAGCAGTACTTC.

This chain uses TRBV9 with TRBJ1-1; D gene unclear. The germline V gene has CDR1 SGDLS and CDR2 YYNGEE. V lost 4 bases and J 3 bases, leaving 10 bases between the germline ends. CDR3 length: 13 residues. The CDR3 region has the DNA TGTGCCAGCAGCTCAAAACCGGACACTGAAGCTTTCTTT. This encodes CASSSKPDTEAFF.

This clone showed up just once. The rearrangement links TRBV3-1 (or the pseudogene TRBV3-2) to TRBJ2-1; TRBD1 agrees at 10 bases. The V gene end was trimmed by 1 base and the J gene end by 6 bases; junction bases not matched to a gene: 6. The CDR3 is made up of 16 amino acids. Germline CDR1 reads LGHDT; CDR2 reads YNNKEL (reference sequence). The CDR3 DNA reads TGTGCCAGCAGCCAAGTCTCAGGGACAGGGGCCAATGAGCAGTTCTTC. Its protein product is CASSQVSGTGANEQFF.

The chain combines TRBV3-1 (or the pseudogene TRBV3-2) with TRBJ2-3, with 12 bases aligning to TRBD1. The length of the CDR3 is 18 residues. Germline V gene data show CDR1 as LGHDT and CDR2 as YNNKEL (reference sequence). J lost 5 bases, V lost 2 bases, and 11 bases had no gene match. CDR3 residues: CASSQFWPGQGAKDTQYF. The CDR3 DNA reads as TGTGCCAGCAGCCAATTCTGGCCGGGACAGGGGGCGAAAGATACGCAGTATTTT.

The J gene is TRBJ2-7, the V gene TRBV6-5; 11 nucleotides align to TRBD2. Trimming cost V 2 bases and J 2 bases; bases outside gene matches: 5. The CDR3 sequence is 16 residues long. Germline-derived CDR1 and CDR2 are MNHEY and SVGAGI. CDR3 nucleotides: TGTGCCAGCAGTTACCAGGGACTAGCGGTCACCTACGAGCAGTACTTC. This encodes CASSYQGLAVTYEQYF.

The chain recombines TRBV14 with TRBJ1-1; perhaps TRBD1 as D (5 bases). The CDR3 consists of 12 residues. Germline lookup yields CDR1 SGHDN and CDR2 FVKESK. The V end lost 1 base, the J end lost 8 bases, and 8 bases lay between the germline ends. CDR3 region: CASSQARGEAFF. The CDR3 nucleotides read TGTGCCAGCAGCCAAGCTAGGGGAGAAGCTTTCTTT.